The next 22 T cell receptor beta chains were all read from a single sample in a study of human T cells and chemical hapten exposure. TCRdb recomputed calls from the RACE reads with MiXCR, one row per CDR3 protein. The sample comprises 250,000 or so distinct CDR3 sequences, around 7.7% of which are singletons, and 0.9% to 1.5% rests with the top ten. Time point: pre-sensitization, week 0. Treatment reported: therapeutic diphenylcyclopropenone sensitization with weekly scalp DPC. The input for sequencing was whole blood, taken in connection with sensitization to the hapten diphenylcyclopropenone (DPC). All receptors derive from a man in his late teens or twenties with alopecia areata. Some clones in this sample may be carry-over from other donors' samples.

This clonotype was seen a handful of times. CDR3 region: CASSPYTVNQPQHF. The CDR3, as DNA: TGTGCCAGCAGCCCGTACACGGTTAATCAGCCCCAGCATTTT. V usage is TRBV3-1 and J usage is TRBJ1-5; no clear D. V shed 4 bases and J shed 4 bases, with 11 bases lying between them. The CDR3 sequence is 14 residues long. From germline, CDR1 is LGHDT and CDR2 YNNKEL (reference sequence).

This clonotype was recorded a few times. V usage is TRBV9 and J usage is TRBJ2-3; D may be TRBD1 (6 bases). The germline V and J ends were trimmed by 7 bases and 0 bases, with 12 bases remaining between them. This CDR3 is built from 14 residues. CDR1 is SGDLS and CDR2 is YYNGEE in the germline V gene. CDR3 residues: CASAGVLSTDTQYF. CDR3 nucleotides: TGTGCCAGCGCAGGGGTTTTAAGCACAGATACGCAGTATTTT.

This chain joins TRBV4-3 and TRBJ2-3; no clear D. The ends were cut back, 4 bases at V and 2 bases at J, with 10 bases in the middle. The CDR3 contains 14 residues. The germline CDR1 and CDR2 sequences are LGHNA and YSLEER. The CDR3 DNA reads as TGCGCCAGCAGCCCCACCCCCTCCACAGATACGCAGTATTTT. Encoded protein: CASSPTPSTDTQYF.

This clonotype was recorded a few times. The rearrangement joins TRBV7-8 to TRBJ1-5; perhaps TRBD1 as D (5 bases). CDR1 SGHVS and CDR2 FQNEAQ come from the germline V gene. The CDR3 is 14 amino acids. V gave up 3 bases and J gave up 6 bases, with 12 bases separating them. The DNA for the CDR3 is TGTGCCAGCAGCTTCGCTGTCGGGACTCAGCCCCAGCATTTT. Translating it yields CASSFAVGTQPQHF.

CDR3 sequence: CASSLVQGINTDTQYF. In DNA, the CDR3 is TGTGCCAGCAGCCTCGTACAGGGAATTAACACAGATACGCAGTATTTT. The chain uses TRBV6-1 and TRBJ2-3, with TRBD1 as a possible D gene (6 bases). Deletions cut 6 bases from V and 2 bases from J, with 18 bases between. CDR1 and CDR2 from the germline V gene are MNHNS and SASEGT. CDR3 length equals 16 residues.

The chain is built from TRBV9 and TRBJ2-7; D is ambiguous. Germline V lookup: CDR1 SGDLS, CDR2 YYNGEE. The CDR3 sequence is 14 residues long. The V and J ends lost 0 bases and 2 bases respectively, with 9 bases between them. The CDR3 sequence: CASSVDGITYEQYF. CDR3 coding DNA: TGTGCCAGCAGCGTAGACGGCATAACCTACGAGCAGTACTTC. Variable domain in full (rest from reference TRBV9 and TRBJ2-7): DSGVTQTPKHLITATGQRVTLRCSPRSGDLSVYWYQQSLDQGLQFLIQYYNGEERAKGNILERFSAQQFPDLHSELNLSSLELGDSALYFCASSVDGITYEQYFGPGTRLTVT.

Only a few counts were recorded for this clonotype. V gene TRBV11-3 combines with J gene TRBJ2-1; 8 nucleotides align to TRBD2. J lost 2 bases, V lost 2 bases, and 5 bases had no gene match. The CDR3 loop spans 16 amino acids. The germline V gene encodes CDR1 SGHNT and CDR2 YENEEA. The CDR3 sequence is CASSLRGGGTYNEQFF. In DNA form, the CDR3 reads TGTGCCAGCAGCTTAAGAGGCGGGGGGACCTACAATGAGCAGTTCTTC.

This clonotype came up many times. CDR3 protein: CATSRDKGTGNTEAFF. The CDR3 region has the DNA TGTGCCACCAGCAGAGATAAGGGAACAGGGAACACTGAAGCTTTCTTT. The chain links TRBV15 to TRBJ1-1, with D maybe TRBD1 (5 bases). CDR1 LNHNV and CDR2 YYDKDF come from the germline V gene (reference sequence). This CDR3 has 16 amino acids. The ends were cut back, 0 bases at V and 1 base at J, with 12 bases in the middle.

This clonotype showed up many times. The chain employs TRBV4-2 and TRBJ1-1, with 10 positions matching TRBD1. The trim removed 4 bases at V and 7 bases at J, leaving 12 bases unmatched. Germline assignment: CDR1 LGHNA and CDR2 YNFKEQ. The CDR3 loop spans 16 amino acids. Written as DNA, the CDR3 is TGTGCCAGCAGCCGACCGGGACAGGGGAGGTTTGTTGAAGCTTTCTTT. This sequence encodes CASSRPGQGRFVEAFF.

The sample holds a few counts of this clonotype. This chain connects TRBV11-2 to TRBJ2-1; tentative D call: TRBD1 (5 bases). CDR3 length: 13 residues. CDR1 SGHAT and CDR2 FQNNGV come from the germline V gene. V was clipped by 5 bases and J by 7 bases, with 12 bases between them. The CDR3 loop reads CASSTQVRNEQFF. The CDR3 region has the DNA TGTGCCAGCAGCACACAGGTTCGGAATGAGCAGTTCTTC. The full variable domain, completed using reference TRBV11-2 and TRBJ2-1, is EAGVAQSPRYKIIEKRQSVAFWCNPISGHATLYWYQQILGQGPKLLIQFQNNGVVDDSQLPKDRFSAERLKGVDSTLKIQPAKLEDSAVYLCASSTQVRNEQFFGPGTRLTVL.

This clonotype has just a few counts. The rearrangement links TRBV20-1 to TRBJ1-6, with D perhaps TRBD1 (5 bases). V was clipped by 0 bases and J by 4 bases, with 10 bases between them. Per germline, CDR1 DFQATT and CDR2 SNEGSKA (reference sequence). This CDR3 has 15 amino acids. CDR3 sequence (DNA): TGCAGTGCTAGAGAGCAGGGTCTTTATAATTCACCCCTCCACTTT. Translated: CSAREQGLYNSPLHF.

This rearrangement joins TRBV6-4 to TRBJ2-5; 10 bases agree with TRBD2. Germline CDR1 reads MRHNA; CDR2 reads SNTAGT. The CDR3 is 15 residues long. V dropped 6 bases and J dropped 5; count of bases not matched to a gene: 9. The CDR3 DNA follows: TGTGCCAGCAGCCCCCGAGCGGGGGGGCTGGAGACCCAGTACTTC. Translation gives CASSPRAGGLETQYF.

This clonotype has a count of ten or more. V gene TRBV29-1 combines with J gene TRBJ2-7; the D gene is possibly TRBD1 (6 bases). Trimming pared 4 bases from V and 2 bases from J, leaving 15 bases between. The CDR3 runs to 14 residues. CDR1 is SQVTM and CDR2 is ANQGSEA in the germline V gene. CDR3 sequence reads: CSVGPRGSAYEQYF. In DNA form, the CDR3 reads TGCAGCGTTGGCCCCAGGGGTTCAGCCTACGAGCAGTACTTC.

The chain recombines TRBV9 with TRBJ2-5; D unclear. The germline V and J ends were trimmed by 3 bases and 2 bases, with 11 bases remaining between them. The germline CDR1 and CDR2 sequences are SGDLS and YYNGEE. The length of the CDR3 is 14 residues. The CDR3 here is CASSGGRFQETQYF. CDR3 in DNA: TGTGCCAGCAGCGGAGGAAGGTTTCAAGAGACCCAGTACTTC.

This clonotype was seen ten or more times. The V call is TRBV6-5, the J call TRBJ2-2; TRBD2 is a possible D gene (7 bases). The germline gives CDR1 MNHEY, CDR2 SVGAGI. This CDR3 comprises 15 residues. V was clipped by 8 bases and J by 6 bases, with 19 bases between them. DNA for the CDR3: TGTGCCAGCTCCCGGGGGGCCGGGGGCCCCGGGGAGCTGTTTTTT. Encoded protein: CASSRGAGGPGELFF.

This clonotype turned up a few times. In nucleotides, the CDR3 is TGCAGTGCTGGCAGGGGGGGCATTAATGAAAAACTGTTTTTT. Translated, it gives CSAGRGGINEKLFF. The rearrangement links TRBV20-1 to TRBJ1-4, with 7 nucleotides matching TRBD1. The CDR3 spans 14 residues. V dropped 5 bases and J dropped 4; count of bases not matched to a gene: 7. Germline V gives CDR1 DFQATT, CDR2 SNEGSKA (reference sequence).

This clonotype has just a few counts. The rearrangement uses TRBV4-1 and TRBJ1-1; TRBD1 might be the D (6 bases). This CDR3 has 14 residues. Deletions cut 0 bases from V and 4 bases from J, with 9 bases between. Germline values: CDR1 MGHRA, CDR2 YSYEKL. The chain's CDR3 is CASSQEQGSTEAFF. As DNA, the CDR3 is TGCGCCAGCAGCCAAGAACAGGGTAGCACTGAAGCTTTCTTT.

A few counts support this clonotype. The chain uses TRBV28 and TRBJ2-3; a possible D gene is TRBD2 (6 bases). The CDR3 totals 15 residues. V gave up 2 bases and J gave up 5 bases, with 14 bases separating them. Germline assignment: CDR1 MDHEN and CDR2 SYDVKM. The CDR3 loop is CASSLASSAQDTQYF. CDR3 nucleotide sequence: TGTGCCAGCAGTTTAGCGTCTAGCGCACAAGATACGCAGTATTTT.

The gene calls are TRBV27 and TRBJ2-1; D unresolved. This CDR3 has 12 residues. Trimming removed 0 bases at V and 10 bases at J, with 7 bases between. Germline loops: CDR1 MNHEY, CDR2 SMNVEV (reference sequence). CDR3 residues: CASSLSADEQFF. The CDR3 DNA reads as TGTGCCAGCAGTTTATCGGCGGACGAGCAGTTCTTC.

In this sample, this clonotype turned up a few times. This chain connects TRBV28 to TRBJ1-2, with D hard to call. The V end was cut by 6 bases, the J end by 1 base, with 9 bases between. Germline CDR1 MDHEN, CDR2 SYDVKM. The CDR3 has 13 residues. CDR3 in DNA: TGTGCCAGCAGAACACAGAGTAACTATGGCTACACCTTC. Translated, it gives CASRTQSNYGYTF.

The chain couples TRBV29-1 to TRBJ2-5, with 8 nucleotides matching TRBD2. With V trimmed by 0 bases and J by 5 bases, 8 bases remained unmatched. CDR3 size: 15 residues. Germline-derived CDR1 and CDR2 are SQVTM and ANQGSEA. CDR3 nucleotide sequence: TGCAGCGTTGAAGATCTCGTAGCGGGGAGCGAGACCCAGTACTTC. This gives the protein CSVEDLVAGSETQYF.

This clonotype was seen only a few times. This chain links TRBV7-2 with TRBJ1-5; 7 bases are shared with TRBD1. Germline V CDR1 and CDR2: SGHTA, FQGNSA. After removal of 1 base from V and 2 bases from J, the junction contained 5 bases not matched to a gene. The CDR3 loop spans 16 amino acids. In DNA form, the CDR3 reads TGTGCCAGCAGCTTAGAAGGGGGCAGTGGCAATCAGCCCCAGCATTTT. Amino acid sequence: CASSLEGGSGNQPQHF.